This T cell receptor beta chain was obtained from a study of T-cell memory formation after mild COVID-19. Broader study findings: Contracting CD4+ clones were located mainly in CM and EM, and CD8+ clones in EMRA. Memory sampled before infection contained some responding clones, suggesting cross-reactive memory joined. Day 37-peaking second-wave clones had unconfirmed SARS-CoV-2 specificity.

With regard to this clonotype: What it recognizes is unknown.

V lost 3 bases, J lost 12 bases, and 13 bases lay in between. The length of the CDR3 is 12 residues. Germline V gene data show CDR1 as SGHRS and CDR2 as YFSETQ. TCRdb re-called the 5' RACE reads with MiXCR, one entry per CDR3 protein. The table has 200,000 to 250,000 distinct CDR3 sequences, roughly 15% seen once. This clonotype was sampled from an adult woman who had mild COVID-19 (a few samples of this study predate the infection). Cell type and time point are not known. The source material was PBMCs or a T cell subset sorted from them (not recorded which). This sequence joins TRBV5-1 and TRBJ2-1; the D gene is possibly TRBD1 (5 bases). CDR3 sequence reads: CASSSQRQGQFF. In DNA form, the CDR3 reads TGCGCCAGCAGCTCGCAGAGGCAGGGGCAGTTCTTC.